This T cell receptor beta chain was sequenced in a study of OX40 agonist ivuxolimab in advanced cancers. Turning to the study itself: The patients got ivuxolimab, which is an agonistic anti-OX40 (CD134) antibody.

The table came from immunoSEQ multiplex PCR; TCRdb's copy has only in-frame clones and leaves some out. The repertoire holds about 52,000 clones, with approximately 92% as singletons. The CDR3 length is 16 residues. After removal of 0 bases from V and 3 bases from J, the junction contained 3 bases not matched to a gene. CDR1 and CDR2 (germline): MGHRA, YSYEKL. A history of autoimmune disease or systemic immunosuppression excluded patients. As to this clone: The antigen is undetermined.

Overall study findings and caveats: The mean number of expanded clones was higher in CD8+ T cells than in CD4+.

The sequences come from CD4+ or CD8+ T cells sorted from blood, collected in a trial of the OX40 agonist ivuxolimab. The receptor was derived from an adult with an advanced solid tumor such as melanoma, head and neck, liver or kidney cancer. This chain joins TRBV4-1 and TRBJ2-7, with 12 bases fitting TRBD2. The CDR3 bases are TGCGCCAGCAGCCAAGAAACTAGCGGGAGGCTCTACGAGCAGTACTTC. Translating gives CASSQETSGRLYEQYF.